The next 10 T cell receptor beta chains were all read from a single sample in a study of blood T cell repertoires in COVID-19. The protocol was immunoSEQ multiplex PCR, while the TCRdb copy is restricted to in-frame clones and leaves out a portion. The repertoire holds about 270,000 clones, with around 86% as singletons. The sequencing sample was made of PBMCs or T cells enriched from blood (not recorded which). These receptors all come from a man younger than 35 who had recovered from COVID-19.

In its sample, this clone was seen once. The chain is built from TRBV18 and TRBJ1-6; maybe TRBD1 (6 bases). Germline V lookup: CDR1 KGHSH, CDR2 LQKENI. V shed 6 bases and J shed 11 bases, with 14 bases lying between them. CDR3 length equals 13 residues. CDR3 in amino acids: CASSEDSHAPLHF. The CDR3 region has the DNA TGTGCCAGCTCGGAGGACAGCCACGCACCCCTCCACTTT.

The gene calls are TRBV5-1 and TRBJ2-2, with 11 bases matching TRBD1. CDR3 size: 16 residues. Unmatched junction bases numbered 8, after V lost 4 bases and J lost 6 bases. In germline, CDR1 is SGHRS, CDR2 YFSETQ. The CDR3 DNA follows: TGCGCCAGCAGCGCAAGGACAGGGGGCTTTTCCGGGGAGCTGTTTTTT. It translates to CASSARTGGFSGELFF.

The J gene is TRBJ2-3, the V gene TRBV6-1; 7 bases fit TRBD2. The germline V gene encodes CDR1 MNHNS and CDR2 SASEGT. The V segment lost 2 bases and the J segment 4 bases; nucleotides outside the gene matches: 9. The CDR3 spans 16 residues. The CDR3: CASSERGGRGPDTQYF. The DNA of the CDR3 is TGTGCCAGCAGTGAACGTGGCGGGAGAGGCCCAGATACGCAGTATTTT.

The chain employs TRBV7-8 and TRBJ2-3; D is perhaps TRBD1 (5 bases). Germline CDR1 and CDR2: SGHVS and FQNEAQ. The CDR3 covers 14 residues. V lost 10 bases and J 9 bases, leaving 23 bases between the germline ends. CDR3 loop: CATHKNPGKGTQYF. The CDR3 DNA sequence: TGTGCCACCCATAAGAATCCTGGAAAGGGGACGCAGTATTTT.

This chain connects TRBV19 to TRBJ1-6; a weak D match, TRBD1 (6 bases). Trimming cost V 7 bases and J 0 bases, with 10 bases left between them. Germline values: CDR1 LNHDA, CDR2 SQIVND (reference sequence). The CDR3 is 15 amino acids. The CDR3 loop reads CASTVQGSYNSPLHF. The CDR3 region has the DNA TGTGCCAGTACCGTACAGGGCTCCTATAATTCACCCCTCCACTTT. The full variable domain, rest sourced from reference TRBV19 and TRBJ1-6, is DGGITQSPKYLFRKEGQNVTLSCEQNLNHDAMYWYRQDPGQGLRLIYYSQIVNDFQKGDIAEGYSVSREKKESFPLTVTSAQKNPTAFYLCASTVQGSYNSPLHFGNGTRLTVT.

V gene TRBV5-4 combines with J gene TRBJ2-5, with D possibly matching TRBD2 (5 bases). CDR3 length: 14 residues. Trimming cost V 4 bases and J 2 bases, with 12 bases left between them. Germline CDR1 reads SGHNT; CDR2 reads YYREEE (reference sequence). The CDR3 here is CASSRPGIQETQYF. CDR3 coding DNA: TGTGCCAGCAGCAGGCCGGGGATACAAGAGACCCAGTACTTC.

V gene TRBV6-5 combines with J gene TRBJ1-1; 8 positions agree with TRBD1. With V trimmed by 2 bases and J by 3 bases, 8 bases remained unmatched. Germline V lookup: CDR1 MNHEY, CDR2 SVGAGI. This CDR3 has 16 residues. CDR3 sequence (DNA): TGTGCCAGCAGTTACCGACAGGGGTCCCTTGACACTGAAGCTTTCTTT. Protein product: CASSYRQGSLDTEAFF.

The J gene is TRBJ2-6, the V gene TRBV2, with TRBD1 matching 11 bases. This CDR3 spans 15 amino acids. The trim removed 6 bases at V and 7 bases at J, leaving 5 bases unmatched. Per the germline V gene, CDR1 is SNHLY and CDR2 is FYNNEI. This CDR3 reads CASRPRTGGANVLTF. CDR3 sequence (DNA): TGTGCCAGCAGGCCCCGGACAGGGGGCGCCAACGTCCTGACTTTC.

The chain links TRBV2 to TRBJ1-6, with D maybe TRBD1 (5 bases). The ends were cut back, 8 bases at V and 6 bases at J, with 23 bases in the middle. The CDR3 has 17 residues. CDR1 is SNHLY, CDR2 FYNNEI, per germline. This chain's CDR3 is CASAVSRDLRVNSPLHF. The CDR3 nucleotides read TGTGCCAGCGCGGTCAGTAGGGACTTGCGAGTTAATTCACCCCTCCACTTT.

J is TRBJ2-5 and V is TRBV4-1; 10 nucleotides line up with TRBD2. The CDR3 is 17 amino acids. Germline values: CDR1 MGHRA, CDR2 YSYEKL. V lost 4 bases to trimming and J lost 1 base; unmatched junction nucleotides: 9. The chain's CDR3 is CASSPQPGLASQETQYF. CDR3 bases: TGCGCCAGCAGCCCGCAACCGGGACTAGCGTCCCAAGAGACCCAGTACTTC.